This T cell receptor beta chain was captured in a study of T cells in women clearing cervical HPV infection. About the study: Controls gave blood once infection was undetectable; cases at lesion identification. HLA type stays a possible confounder, typing being limited.

Of note for this clone: Its specificity is not known. The CDR3 is cut off 3 residues early in the read; its end comes from the germline J gene.

Trimming removed 4 bases at V and 9 bases at J, with 16 bases between. Germline lookup yields CDR1 MDHEN and CDR2 SYDVKM. CDR3 length: 14 amino acids. Average input was around 1,200 ng genomic DNA for immunoSEQ TCR beta CDR3 amplification. Produced via immunoSEQ multiplex PCR; TCRdb's table is partial and in-frame only. The sample totals about 20,000 clones. Study-level findings and limits: Controls had more TRBV6-7 (approximately 0.16%) than cases (0.11%).

The sample taken for sequencing was blood buffy coat. This rearrangement joins TRBV28 to TRBJ2-4; TRBD2 is a possible D gene (7 bases). The source of this sequence is a woman aged 18-70 years with a cervical HPV16 infection that either progressed to CIN3+ or cleared (not recorded which). The CDR3 protein is CASSYSGEGGIQYF. Partial CDR3 DNA: TGTGCCAGCAGTTATTCAGGGGAGGGCGGCATT.